These 20 T cell receptor beta chains were sequenced from one sample in a study of blood T cell repertoires in COVID-19. The protocol was immunoSEQ multiplex PCR, while the TCRdb copy is restricted to in-frame clones and leaves out a portion. The table includes roughly 250,000 clones, approximately 88% detected once. Sequenced material: PBMCs or T cells enriched from blood (not recorded which). The receptors derive from a woman in her forties with acute COVID-19.

A word on this clone: This sample includes further DNA sequences coding for the same CDR3. This sequence joins TRBV18 and TRBJ2-7; D call uncertain. V shed 2 bases and J shed 3 bases, with 8 bases lying between them. This CDR3 has 13 amino acids. The germline CDR1 and CDR2 sequences are KGHSH and LQKENI. This CDR3 is CASSPSTGYEQYV. CDR3 DNA sequence: TGTGCCAGCTCACCATCCACGGGCTACGAGCAGTACGTC.

The chain combines TRBV6-5 with TRBJ1-5, with D possibly being TRBD1 (6 bases). Germline V gene sequence: CDR1 MNHEY, CDR2 SVGAGI. The ends were cut back, 2 bases at V and 4 bases at J, with 9 bases in the middle. The CDR3 has 14 amino acids. The CDR3 DNA is TGTGCCAGCAGTTACGACAGGTATAATCAGCCCCAGCATTTT. Amino acid sequence: CASSYDRYNQPQHF.

This clone occurred once. The CDR3: CSGMDFMDSDGDYETQYF. The CDR3 DNA reads TGCAGCGGCATGGATTTTATGGACTCGGATGGAGACTATGAGACCCAGTACTTC. J is TRBJ2-5 and V is TRBV29-1; possible D gene TRBD2, 5 bases. V lost 7 bases to trimming and J lost 5 bases, with 32 bases between them. The CDR3 contains 18 residues. Per germline, CDR1 SQVTM and CDR2 ANQGSEA.

V usage is TRBV28 and J usage is TRBJ2-1; D perhaps matches TRBD2 (6 bases). Germline V gene lookup returns CDR1 MDHEN and CDR2 SYDVKM. This CDR3 has 17 amino acids. The V and J ends lost 5 bases and 0 bases respectively, with 17 bases between them. As DNA, the CDR3 is TGTGCCAGCAGTCCAGGGACTTTTTCGAGCTCCTACAATGAGCAGTTCTTC. Its translation: CASSPGTFSSSYNEQFF. Full variable domain (missing parts from reference TRBV28 and TRBJ2-1): DVKVTQSSRYLVKRTGEKVFLECVQDMDHENMFWYRQDPGLGLRLIYFSYDVKMKEKGDIPEGYSVSREKKERFSLILESASTNQTSMYLCASSPGTFSSSYNEQFFGPGTRLTVL.

The rearrangement joins TRBV6-5 to TRBJ2-1, with 10 bases identical to TRBD1. The CDR3 totals 15 residues. CDR1 and CDR2 (germline): MNHEY, SVGAGI. Losses at the gene ends were 6 bases for V and 2 bases for J; bases not matched to a gene: 4. The CDR3: CASRGTGDTYNEQFF. CDR3 in DNA: TGTGCCAGCAGGGGGACAGGGGACACCTACAATGAGCAGTTCTTC.

This clone showed up just once. This chain joins TRBV7-9 and TRBJ2-5; 11 bases agree with TRBD2. CDR3 size: 15 residues. Germline V lookup: CDR1 SEHNR, CDR2 FQNEAQ (reference sequence). The trim removed 3 bases at V and 2 bases at J, leaving 2 bases unmatched. The CDR3 nucleotides are TGTGCCAGCAGCTTCGTAGCGGGAGGGCAAGAGACCCAGTACTTC. This codes for CASSFVAGGQETQYF. Full variable domain (missing parts from reference TRBV7-9 and TRBJ2-5): DTGVSQNPRHKITKRGQNVTFRCDPISEHNRLYWYRQTLGQGPEFLTYFQNEAQLEKSRLLSDRFSAERPKGSFSTLEIQRTEQGDSAMYLCASSFVAGGQETQYFGPGTRLLVL.

The chain employs TRBV19 and TRBJ2-5, with D uncertain. CDR3 length: 14 residues. The V and J ends lost 4 bases and 5 bases respectively, with 14 bases between them. The V gene's germline CDR1 is LNHDA and CDR2 SQIVND (reference sequence). CDR3 sequence: CASSSAAPRETQYF. The CDR3 bases are TGTGCCAGTAGTAGTGCCGCCCCGAGGGAGACCCAGTACTTC.

The gene calls are TRBV2 and TRBJ2-1; possibly TRBD2 for D (5 bases). V was cut by 6 bases and J by 3 bases, with 9 bases left in between. CDR1 and CDR2 from the germline V gene are SNHLY and FYNNEI. The CDR3 has 13 residues. As DNA, the CDR3 is TGTGCCAGCAGGAAGGGAGTCTACAATGAGCAGTTCTTC. Amino acid sequence: CASRKGVYNEQFF.

V usage is TRBV28 and J usage is TRBJ1-4; D remains ambiguous. CDR3 length equals 15 residues. V lost 1 base and J lost 5, with 11 bases in between. The V gene's germline CDR1 is MDHEN and CDR2 SYDVKM. This CDR3 reads CASSLYEIRNEKLFF. The CDR3 coding sequence is TGTGCCAGCAGTTTATACGAGATTCGCAATGAAAAACTGTTTTTT.

The V gene is TRBV7-6, the J gene TRBJ2-2; 8 bases agree with TRBD1. The CDR3 is 15 residues long. Germline V gene lookup returns CDR1 SGHVS and CDR2 FNYEAQ. With 4 bases clipped from V and 4 bases from J, the junction kept 5 bases outside the gene matches. The CDR3 DNA sequence: TGTGCCAGCAGCTCTGGACAGGGAATCACCGGGGAGCTGTTTTTT. Translation gives CASSSGQGITGELFF.

This chain connects TRBV12-5 to TRBJ1-4; D is ambiguous. Looked up from germline, CDR1 is LGHNT and CDR2 is FRNRAP. The ends were cut back, 5 bases at V and 8 bases at J, with 9 bases in the middle. The CDR3 is 12 amino acids. DNA for the CDR3: TGTGCTAGTGGTGTGAACTGGGAAAAACTGTTTTTT. It yields the protein CASGVNWEKLFF.

This clone was counted a single time. The chain uses TRBV29-1 and TRBJ2-5, with D unresolved. Germline lookup yields CDR1 SQVTM and CDR2 ANQGSEA. This CDR3 has 14 amino acids. V shed 4 bases and J shed 1 base, with 13 bases lying between them. This CDR3 is CSVAISPFQETQYF. The DNA of the CDR3 is TGCAGCGTTGCTATTAGTCCATTCCAAGAGACCCAGTACTTC.

The chain is built from TRBV11-2 and TRBJ2-1; D not certain. The CDR3 has 14 residues. The V gene's germline CDR1 is SGHAT and CDR2 FQNNGV. V lost 1 base to trimming and J lost 7 bases, with 11 bases between them. The CDR3 reads CASSLVASVNEQFF. The CDR3 DNA reads as TGTGCCAGCAGCTTAGTTGCGTCGGTAAATGAGCAGTTCTTC. Combining the CDR3 with reference TRBV11-2 and TRBJ2-1 gives the whole variable domain EAGVAQSPRYKIIEKRQSVAFWCNPISGHATLYWYQQILGQGPKLLIQFQNNGVVDDSQLPKDRFSAERLKGVDSTLKIQPAKLEDSAVYLCASSLVASVNEQFFGPGTRLTVL.

The V gene is TRBV3-1 (or the pseudogene TRBV3-2), the J gene TRBJ2-4, with D possibly TRBD2 on 5 matching bases. CDR3 length equals 15 residues. V was trimmed by 3 bases and J by 6 bases, leaving 15 bases between them. Germline V gene sequence: CDR1 LGHDT, CDR2 YNNKEL (reference sequence). CDR3 sequence: CASSQDGVLVNIQYF. The CDR3 DNA sequence: TGTGCCAGCAGCCAGGACGGGGTGTTGGTAAACATTCAGTACTTC.

The chain links TRBV27 to TRBJ2-7; D might be TRBD1 (5 bases). Trimming shortened V by 6 bases and J by 2 bases, and 14 bases separated the two germline ends. Germline V gives CDR1 MNHEY, CDR2 SMNVEV (reference sequence). This CDR3 spans 14 amino acids. The DNA of the CDR3 is TGTGCCAGCAGAATCTCGAGCAGGGCCTACGAGCAGTACGTC. Residues: CASRISSRAYEQYV.

The chain couples TRBV27 to TRBJ1-2; TRBD1 matches at 7 bases. The CDR3 has 12 amino acids. Trimming at V came to 5 bases and at J to 7 bases, leaving 4 bases not matched to a gene. CDR1 MNHEY and CDR2 SMNVEV come from the germline V gene (reference sequence). CDR3 residues: CASSPDRAGYTF. CDR3 DNA: TGTGCCAGCAGTCCTGACAGGGCTGGCTACACCTTC.

The chain recombines TRBV7-9 with TRBJ1-3; 7 bases fit TRBD1. CDR3 length: 13 amino acids. Trimming took 4 bases from V and 10 from J; bases not matched to a gene: 7. In germline, CDR1 is SEHNR, CDR2 FQNEAQ (reference sequence). Written as DNA, the CDR3 is TGTGCCAGCAGCTACATCCAGGGGGAGACCATATATTTT. Translating gives CASSYIQGETIYF.

The chain has TRBV19 and TRBJ1-4, with TRBD1 as a possible D gene (5 bases). CDR3 size: 16 residues. V was shortened by 7 bases and J by 8 bases, with 23 bases between the two germline ends. Germline V CDR1 and CDR2: LNHDA, SQIVND (reference sequence). CDR3 region: CASTSSWGVGGEKLFF. In DNA, the CDR3 is TGTGCCAGTACCTCAAGCTGGGGCGTTGGTGGAGAAAAACTGTTTTTT.

In its sample, this clone was seen a few times. Written as DNA, the CDR3 is TGTGCCAGCCAGATGACTAGCGGGAGTCTGAATGAGCAGTTCTTC. Protein sequence: CASQMTSGSLNEQFF. V gene TRBV7-8 combines with J gene TRBJ2-1, with TRBD2 matching over 12 bases. Germline CDR1 is SGHVS and CDR2 is FQNEAQ. The CDR3 sequence is 15 residues long. The J segment lost 7 bases and the V segment lost 8 bases, leaving 9 bases of the junction unmatched.

This chain uses TRBV30 with TRBJ1-5, with no clear D. CDR3 length equals 14 residues. Germline CDR1 reads GTSNPN; CDR2 reads SVGIG (reference sequence). Trimming took off 4 bases at V and 4 bases at J, with 14 bases between the two ends. CDR3 in amino acids: CAWTPQWLNQPQHF. In nucleotides, the CDR3 is TGTGCCTGGACCCCCCAATGGCTGAATCAGCCCCAGCATTTT.